A single sample gave rise to the 5 T cell receptor beta chains below, sequenced in a study of molecular identifiers for immune sequencing clone quantification. TCRdb reanalysed the PCR reads using MiXCR and keeps one entry per CDR3 protein. The data contain about half a million distinct CDR3 sequences, around 21% of them seen just once; the ten biggest clones take up 0.65% to 0.95%. Source material: naive CD8+ T cells from blood, with Jurkat cell RNA spiked in. Specified subset: FACS-sorted CD8+CD4-CCR7+CD45RA+ naive T cells. All receptors come from a human donor in good health. Some libraries in this study had Jurkat cell RNA spiked in.

This clonotype was seen a handful of times. The chain uses TRBV7-9 and TRBJ2-7, with D possibly matching TRBD2 (5 bases). V lost 4 bases and J 0 bases, leaving 13 bases between the germline ends. Germline CDR1 reads SEHNR; CDR2 reads FQNEAQ (reference sequence). The CDR3 runs 15 residues. The CDR3 region has the DNA TGTGCCAGCAGCTCCCAGCGGAGACCCTCCTACGAGCAGTACTTC. Its protein product is CASSSQRRPSYEQYF.

This chain uses TRBV6-2 or TRBV6-3 with TRBJ2-4; tentative D call: TRBD2 (5 bases). Trimming pared 1 base from V and 4 bases from J, leaving 14 bases between. Per the germline V gene, CDR1 is MNHEY and CDR2 is SVGEGT. The CDR3 length is 16 residues. CDR3 nucleotides: TGTGCCAGCAGTTACTGGACTGGAAAAACGAAAAACATTCAGTACTTC. Protein: CASSYWTGKTKNIQYF.

This clonotype came up a few times. V gene TRBV6-2 or TRBV6-3 combines with J gene TRBJ2-3; 7 bases fit TRBD2. Germline trimming cut 6 bases from V and 4 bases from J; bases unmatched to any gene: 10. Germline CDR1 is MNHEY and CDR2 is SVGEGT. The CDR3 contains 15 residues. For the CDR3, the DNA is TGTGCCAGCAGCGATTGGCGGGAGTTAGCAGATACGCAGTATTTT. Encoded protein: CASSDWRELADTQYF.

The rearrangement joins TRBV7-6 to TRBJ1-2; D is undetermined. Per germline, CDR1 SGHVS and CDR2 FNYEAQ. Trimming shortened V by 5 bases and J by 4 bases, and 14 bases separated the two germline ends. This CDR3 comprises 14 residues. CDR3 loop: CASSPSTSTYGYTF. CDR3 DNA: TGTGCCAGCAGCCCCTCTACGTCCACCTATGGCTACACCTTC.

The chain joins TRBV4-1 to TRBJ2-7; 9 bases line up with TRBD1. V gave up 1 base and J gave up 1 base; unmatched junction bases: 2. This CDR3 is 15 amino acids long. Germline V CDR1 and CDR2: MGHRA, YSYEKL. This chain's CDR3 is CASSQATGGSYEQYF. The CDR3 DNA is TGCGCCAGCAGCCAAGCGACAGGGGGTTCCTACGAGCAGTACTTC.